Sequencing of this T cell receptor (beta chain) was carried out in a study of blood T cell repertoires in COVID-19 (dated by TCRdb to 2018 to 2020). Turning to the overall study: Samples from collaborators originated in the United States, Italy and Spain and spanned both the acute and convalescent phases of COVID-19. The prospective study material was composed of cDNA or gDNA derived from T cells, B-cell-depleted T cells, or PBMCs. The dataset comprised deeply sampled blood TCRbeta repertoires from subjects exposed to, actively infected with, or recovered from COVID-19. The repertoires were released in a freely available public database meant as a resource for research on the immune response to SARS-CoV-2. The samples were drawn from the first 160 participants of the ongoing ImmuneRACE study and from over a thousand subjects provided by 6 global collaborators. The sample metadata nearly always contained a de-identified subject ID, COVID-19 status, age in years and sex. HLA class I and class II types, where available, came from metadata supplied by the sample provider rather than from assay-based typing. Study-wide findings and limitations: How much clinical and demographic metadata was included differed by source and by participant, and the metadata was provided uncurated.

Collaborating institutions collected whole blood in K2EDTA tubes following their own protocols. For TCRbeta analysis, collaborators shipped samples as frozen whole blood, isolated PBMCs, or DNA extracted from either of those sample types. TCRbeta CDR3 regions were amplified from genomic DNA by means of the immunoSEQ Assay, a bias-controlled multiplex PCR. On the study's bioinformatics: The number of nucleated cells in each sample was estimated by amplification of reference gene primers within the assay. To quantify the absolute abundance of each unique TCRbeta CDR3 rearrangement, sequence reads were collapsed and filtered. For each sample, productive Simpson clonality was calculated as the square root of Simpson's diversity index over productive rearrangements. The source is immuneACCESS, and TCRdb retained only in-frame sequences with V and J called. Part of the clones is not carried over; for the studies checked, unresolved V genes explain less than half of this, and the remainder is unexplained. V and J calls and clone size are those listed in that table; D and trimming were worked out from the DNA. In all, the sample holds 70,000 to 80,000 clones, and more than 70% of those were seen once. The ten largest clonotypes hold roughly 40% of the sample.

V is reduced by 4 bases and J by 7 bases, leaving a spacing of 8 bases between them. From the cysteine up to the phenylalanine, the CDR3 has a length of 13 residues. Just the 39-base CDR3 DNA is kept, in frame starting at base 1. The germline V gene supplies CDR1 ENHRY and CDR2 SYGVKD. Comments on this clone: Its antigen remains undetermined. The record has no base qualities; no much larger clone is one base away.

The specimen was peripheral blood. The chain couples TRBV10-3 to TRBJ1-6; TRBD1 might be the D gene, on 6 matching bases. This TCR came from a woman aged 80 or over with active or convalescent COVID-19. The CDR3 here reads CAISVGGNSPLHF. The DNA sequence reads TGTGCCATCAGTGTAGGGGGAAATTCACCCCTCCACTTT.